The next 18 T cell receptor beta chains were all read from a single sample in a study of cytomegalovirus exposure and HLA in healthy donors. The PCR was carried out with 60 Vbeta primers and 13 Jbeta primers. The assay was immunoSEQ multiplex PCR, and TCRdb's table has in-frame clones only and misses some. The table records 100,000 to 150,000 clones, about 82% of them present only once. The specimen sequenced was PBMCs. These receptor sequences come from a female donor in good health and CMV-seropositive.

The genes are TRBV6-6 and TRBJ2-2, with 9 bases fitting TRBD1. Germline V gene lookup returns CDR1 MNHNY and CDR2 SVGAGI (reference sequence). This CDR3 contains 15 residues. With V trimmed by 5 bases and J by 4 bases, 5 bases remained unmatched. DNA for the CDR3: TGTGCCAGCAGTCAAACAGGGGGCGGCACCGGGGAGCTGTTTTTT. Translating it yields CASSQTGGGTGELFF.

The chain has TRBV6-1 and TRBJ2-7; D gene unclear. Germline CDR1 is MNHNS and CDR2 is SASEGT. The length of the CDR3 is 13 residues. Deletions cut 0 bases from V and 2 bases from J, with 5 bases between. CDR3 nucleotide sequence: TGTGCCAGCAGTGAAGCAAGCACCTACGAGCAGTACTTC. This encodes CASSEASTYEQYF.

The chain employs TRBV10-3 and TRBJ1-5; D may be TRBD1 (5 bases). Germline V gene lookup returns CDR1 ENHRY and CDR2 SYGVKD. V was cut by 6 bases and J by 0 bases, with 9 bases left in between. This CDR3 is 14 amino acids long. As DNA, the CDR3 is TGTGCCATCAGCCAAGGGGATAGCAATCAGCCCCAGCATTTT. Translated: CAISQGDSNQPQHF.

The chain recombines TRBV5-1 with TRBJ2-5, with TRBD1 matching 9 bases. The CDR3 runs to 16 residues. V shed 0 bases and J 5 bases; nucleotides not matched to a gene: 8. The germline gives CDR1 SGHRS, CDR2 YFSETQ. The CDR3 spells CASSLGGQGSSETQYF. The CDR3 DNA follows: TGCGCCAGCAGCTTGGGTGGACAGGGGAGTTCGGAGACCCAGTACTTC.

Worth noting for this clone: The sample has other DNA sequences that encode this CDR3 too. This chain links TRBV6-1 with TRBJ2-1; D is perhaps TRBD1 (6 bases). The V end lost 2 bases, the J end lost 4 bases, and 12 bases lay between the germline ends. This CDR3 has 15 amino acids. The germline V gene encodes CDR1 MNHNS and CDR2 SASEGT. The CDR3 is CASSEIQGLYNEQFF. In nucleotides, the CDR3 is TGTGCCAGCAGTGAAATACAGGGCCTGTACAATGAGCAGTTCTTC.

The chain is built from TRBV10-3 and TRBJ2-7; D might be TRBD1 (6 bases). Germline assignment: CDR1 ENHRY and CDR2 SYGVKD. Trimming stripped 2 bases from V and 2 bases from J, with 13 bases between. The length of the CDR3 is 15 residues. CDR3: CAISEPGDRPYEQYF. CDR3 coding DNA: TGTGCCATCAGTGAGCCTGGAGACAGGCCCTACGAGCAGTACTTC.

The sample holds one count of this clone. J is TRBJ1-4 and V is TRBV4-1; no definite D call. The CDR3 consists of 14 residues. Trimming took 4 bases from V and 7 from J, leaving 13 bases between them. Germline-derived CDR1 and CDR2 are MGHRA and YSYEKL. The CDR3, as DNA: TGCGCCAGCAGCCTAATGCTTCTGGCTGAAAAACTGTTTTTT. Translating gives CASSLMLLAEKLFF.

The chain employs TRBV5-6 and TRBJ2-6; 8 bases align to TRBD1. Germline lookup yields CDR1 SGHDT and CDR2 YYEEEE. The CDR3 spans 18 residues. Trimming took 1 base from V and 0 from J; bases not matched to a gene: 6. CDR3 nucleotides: TGTGCCAGCAGCTTGAGTGGGACAGGCAGCTCTGGGGCCAACGTCCTGACTTTC. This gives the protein CASSLSGTGSSGANVLTF.

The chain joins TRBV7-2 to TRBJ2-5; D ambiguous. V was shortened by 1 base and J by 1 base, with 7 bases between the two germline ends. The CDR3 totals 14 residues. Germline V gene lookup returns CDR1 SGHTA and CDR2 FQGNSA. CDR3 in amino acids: CASSLGLRQETQYF. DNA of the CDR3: TGTGCCAGCAGCTTAGGTTTGCGCCAAGAGACCCAGTACTTC.

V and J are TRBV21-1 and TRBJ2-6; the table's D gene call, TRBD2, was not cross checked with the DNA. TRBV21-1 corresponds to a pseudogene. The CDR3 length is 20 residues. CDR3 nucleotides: TGTGCCAGCAGCAAAGCGCTCTCGGGGGGCGAAACATCTGGGGCCAACGTCCTGACTTTC. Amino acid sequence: CASSKALSGGETSGANVLTF.

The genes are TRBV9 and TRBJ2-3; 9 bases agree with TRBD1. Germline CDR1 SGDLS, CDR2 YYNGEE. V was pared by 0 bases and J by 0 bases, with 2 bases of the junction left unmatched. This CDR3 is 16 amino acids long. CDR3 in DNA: TGTGCCAGCAGCGTAGTGGGGACAGGGAGCACAGATACGCAGTATTTT. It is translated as CASSVVGTGSTDTQYF. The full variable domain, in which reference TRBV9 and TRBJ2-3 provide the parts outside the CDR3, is DSGVTQTPKHLITATGQRVTLRCSPRSGDLSVYWYQQSLDQGLQFLIQYYNGEERAKGNILERFSAQQFPDLHSELNLSSLELGDSALYFCASSVVGTGSTDTQYFGPGTRLTVL.

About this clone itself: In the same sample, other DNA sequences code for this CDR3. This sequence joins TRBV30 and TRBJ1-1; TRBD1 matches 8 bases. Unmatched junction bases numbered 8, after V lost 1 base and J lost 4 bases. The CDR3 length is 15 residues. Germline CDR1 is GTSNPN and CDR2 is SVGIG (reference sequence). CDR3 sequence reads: CAWSGQGLSSTEAFF. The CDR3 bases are TGTGCCTGGAGTGGACAGGGGCTAAGCAGCACTGAAGCTTTCTTT.

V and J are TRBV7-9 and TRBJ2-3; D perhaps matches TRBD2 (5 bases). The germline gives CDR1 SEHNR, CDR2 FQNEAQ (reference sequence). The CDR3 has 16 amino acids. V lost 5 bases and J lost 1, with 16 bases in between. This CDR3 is CASSPTGADGTDTQYF. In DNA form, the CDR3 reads TGTGCCAGCAGCCCGACTGGAGCGGACGGCACAGATACGCAGTATTTT. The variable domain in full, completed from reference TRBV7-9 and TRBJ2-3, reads DTGVSQNPRHKITKRGQNVTFRCDPISEHNRLYWYRQTLGQGPEFLTYFQNEAQLEKSRLLSDRFSAERPKGSFSTLEIQRTEQGDSAMYLCASSPTGADGTDTQYFGPGTRLTVL.

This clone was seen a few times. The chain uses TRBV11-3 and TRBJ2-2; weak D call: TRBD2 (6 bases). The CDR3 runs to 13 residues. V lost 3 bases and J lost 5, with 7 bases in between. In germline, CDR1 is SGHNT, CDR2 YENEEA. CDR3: CASSLGGTGELFF. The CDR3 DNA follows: TGTGCCAGCAGCTTGGGGGGAACCGGGGAGCTGTTTTTT.

The CDR3 reads CASSARTGGREQYF. CDR3 nucleotide sequence: TGTGCCAGCAGCGCCCGGACAGGGGGCAGGGAGCAGTACTTC. The chain uses TRBV7-6 and TRBJ2-7; 11 positions match TRBD1. The CDR3 totals 14 residues. Looked up from germline, CDR1 is SGHVS and CDR2 is FNYEAQ. The V gene end was trimmed by 5 bases and the J gene end by 7 bases; junction bases not matched to a gene: 7.

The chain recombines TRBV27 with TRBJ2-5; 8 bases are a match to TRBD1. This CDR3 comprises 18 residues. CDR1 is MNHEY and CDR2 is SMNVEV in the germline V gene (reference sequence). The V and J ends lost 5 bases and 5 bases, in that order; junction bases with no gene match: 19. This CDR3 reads CASSPQLGTSGGGETQYF. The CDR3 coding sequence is TGTGCCAGCAGTCCGCAATTGGGAACCTCAGGGGGCGGTGAGACCCAGTACTTC.

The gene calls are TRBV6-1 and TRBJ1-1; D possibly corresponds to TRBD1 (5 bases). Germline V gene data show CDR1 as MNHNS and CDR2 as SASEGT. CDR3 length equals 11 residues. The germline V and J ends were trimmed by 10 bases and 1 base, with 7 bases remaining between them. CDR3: CATGQNTEAFF. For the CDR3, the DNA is TGTGCCACCGGACAGAACACTGAAGCTTTCTTT.

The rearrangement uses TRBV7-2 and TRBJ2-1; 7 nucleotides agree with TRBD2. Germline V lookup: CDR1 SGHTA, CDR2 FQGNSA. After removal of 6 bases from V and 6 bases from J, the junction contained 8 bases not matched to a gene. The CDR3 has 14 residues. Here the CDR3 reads CASSQRASGNEQFF. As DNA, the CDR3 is TGTGCCAGCAGTCAAAGGGCTAGCGGCAATGAGCAGTTCTTC. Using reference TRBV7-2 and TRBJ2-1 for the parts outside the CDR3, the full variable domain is GAGVSQSPSNKVTEKGKDVELRCDPISGHTALYWYRQSLGQGLEFLIYFQGNSAPDKSGLPSDRFSAERTGGSVSTLTIQRTQQEDSAVYLCASSQRASGNEQFFGPGTRLTVL.